These T cell receptor beta chains were read from a single sample in a study of T-cell reconstitution after alpha-beta-depleted transplantation in children. TCRdb fed the PCR reads into MiXCR, producing one record per CDR3 protein. Here the sample spans 750,000 to 950,000 distinct CDR3 sequences, under 20% being singletons. Sequenced here: PBMCs, mostly from graft donor cells, sampled 360 days after TCRalphabeta/CD19-depleted stem cell transplant. All receptors derive from a male patient between 10 and 17 years old who had a stem cell transplant for acute lymphoblastic leukemia, so the T cells may come from the graft donor. Each CDR3 is given with its conserved first and last residue. A D gene is named only where the DNA matches it firmly. Size is omitted from some rows. Given values are once, few, many or a class for expanded clones.

>TRBJ2-7|TRBV4-2|NA|NA
TGTGCCAGCAGCCCAGCCGACCCGGGACTCCACTACGAGCAGTACTTC
CASSPADPGLHYEQYF
>TRBJ2-5|TRBV3-1|TRBD2|few
TGTGCCAGCAGCCATGAAGCGGGAGAGGTTAGGAAGACCCAGTACTTC
CASSHEAGEVRKTQYF
>TRBJ2-7|TRBV4-1|NA|NA
TGCGCCAGCAGCCAAGACTCGCGAGTGGGGGCCTACGAGCAGTACTTC
CASSQDSRVGAYEQYF
>TRBJ1-2|TRBV24-1|NA|few
TGTGCCACCACCCATGACGGCTATGGCTACACCTTC
CATTHDGYGYTF
>TRBJ1-5|TRBV20-1|TRBD1|few
TGCAGTGCTAGACCCATGGGACAGGGGACTACATATAGCAATCAGCCCCAGCATTTT
CSARPMGQGTTYSNQPQHF
>TRBJ2-1|TRBV20-1|TRBD2|NA
TGCAGTGCTAATGGACTAGCGGGAGGGCCAGGGTCCTACAATGAGCAGTTCTTC
CSANGLAGGPGSYNEQFF
>TRBJ2-7|TRBV12-3/TRBV12-4|TRBD2|few
TGTGCCACCGGACTAGCGGGTGGGACCTTCTACGAGCAGTACTTC
CATGLAGGTFYEQYF
>TRBJ2-1|TRBV11-1|TRBD2|NA
TGTGCCAGCAGCCCCAACACGGATATCGGGAGGGCCGGAAATGAGCAGTTCTTC
CASSPNTDIGRAGNEQFF
>TRBJ2-1|TRBV5-1|TRBD2|many
TGCGCCAGCAGCTTTCGGAGCGGGAGGGCCGGGAATGAGCAGTTCTTC
CASSFRSGRAGNEQFF
>TRBJ2-1|TRBV11-1|TRBD2|few
TGTGCCAGCAGCTTAGTGTCCAGGGGACTAGCGGGAGTCTACAATGAGCAGTTCTTC
CASSLVSRGLAGVYNEQFF
>TRBJ2-2|TRBV5-1|NA|many
TGCGCCAGCAGCGGACGGACAGATTCTAACACCGGGGAGCTGTTTTTT
CASSGRTDSNTGELFF
>TRBJ2-5|TRBV4-2|NA|NA
TGTGCCAGCAGTTTCGCCGCCTATTCTCGGCACCCCCAAGAGACCCAGTACTTC
CASSFAAYSRHPQETQYF
>TRBJ2-1|TRBV15|TRBD2|few
TGTGCCACCAGCAGAGATCCCGGGAGGAATTACAATGAGCAGTTCTTC
CATSRDPGRNYNEQFF
>TRBJ1-1|TRBV29-1|NA|NA
TGCAGCGCCCAAGAAAGATGGAATACTATGAACACTGAAGCTTTCTTT
CSAQERWNTMNTEAFF
>TRBJ1-3|TRBV2|NA|few
TGTGCCAGCCTTACAGGGAATTGGGGAAACACCATATATTTT
CASLTGNWGNTIYF
>TRBJ2-7|TRBV12-3/TRBV12-4|NA|few
TGTGCCAGCAGTTTAGCGGAGGTCCACGAGCAGTACTTC
CASSLAEVHEQYF
>TRBJ2-1|TRBV13|NA|many
TGTGCCAGCAGCGCCAGTCAGTGGGGCCTATACAATGAGCAGTTCTTC
CASSASQWGLYNEQFF
>TRBJ1-5|TRBV12-3/TRBV12-4|NA|few
TGTGCCAGCAGCCGGGGCAGACATCAGCCCCAGCATTTT
CASSRGRHQPQHF
>TRBJ2-1|TRBV12-3/TRBV12-4|NA|few
TGTGCCAGCAGTACCAACTTGGACACGAGCAATGAGCAGTTCTTC
CASSTNLDTSNEQFF
>TRBJ2-1|TRBV10-3|TRBD2|NA
TGTGCCATCAGTGAAAGCGGGAGGGCCGAGAATGAGCAGTTCTTC
CAISESGRAENEQFF
>TRBJ2-7|TRBV5-1|TRBD1|many
TGCGCCAGCAGCTGGGGGACAGTTCTAGTCCACGAGCAGTACTTC
CASSWGTVLVHEQYF
>TRBJ2-2|TRBV7-3|TRBD2|NA
TGTGCCAGCAGCTTCCTAGCGGGAGTGGCCACCGGGGAGCTGTTTTTT
CASSFLAGVATGELFF
>TRBJ1-2|TRBV29-1|NA|NA
TGCAGCGTTGGCCGGACAGCGAACTATGGCTACACCTTC
CSVGRTANYGYTF
>TRBJ2-7|TRBV7-2|TRBD2|few
TGTGCCAGCAGCTTAATTGCCCTTAGCGGGAGGGCCCACGAGCAGTACTTC
CASSLIALSGRAHEQYF
>TRBJ2-7|TRBV4-1|NA|few
TGCGCCAGCAGACCTACAGGGTTCTCCTACGAGCAGTACTTC
CASRPTGFSYEQYF
>TRBJ1-2|TRBV13|NA|few
TGTGCCAGCAGCTTAACATACTTAATGGACAGAGCAAACTATGGCTACACCTTC
CASSLTYLMDRANYGYTF
>TRBJ1-1|TRBV3-1|NA|NA
TGTGCCAGCAGCACCAAGATTTCGAATGAAGCTTTCTTT
CASSTKISNEAFF
>TRBJ2-7|TRBV4-1|NA|NA
TGCGCCAGCAGCCAAGTGGACCCCGGCGCCTACGAGCAGTACTTC
CASSQVDPGAYEQYF
>TRBJ2-5|TRBV21-1|NA|NA
TGTGCCAGCAGACGACGAGGGGCTCAAGAGACCCAGTACTTC
CASRRRGAQETQYF
>TRBJ2-3|TRBV7-3|TRBD1|NA
TGCCTCACAGGGGCAGATACGCAGTATTTT
CLTGADTQYF
>TRBJ2-1|TRBV5-1|NA|many
TGCGCCAGCAGCTTGCAGGATGCGGGTGAGCAGTTCTTC
CASSLQDAGEQFF
>TRBJ1-5|TRBV10-3|NA|NA
TGTGCCATCAGTGAGTCCGGACCGGCGGGGCAGCCCCAGCATTTT
CAISESGPAGQPQHF